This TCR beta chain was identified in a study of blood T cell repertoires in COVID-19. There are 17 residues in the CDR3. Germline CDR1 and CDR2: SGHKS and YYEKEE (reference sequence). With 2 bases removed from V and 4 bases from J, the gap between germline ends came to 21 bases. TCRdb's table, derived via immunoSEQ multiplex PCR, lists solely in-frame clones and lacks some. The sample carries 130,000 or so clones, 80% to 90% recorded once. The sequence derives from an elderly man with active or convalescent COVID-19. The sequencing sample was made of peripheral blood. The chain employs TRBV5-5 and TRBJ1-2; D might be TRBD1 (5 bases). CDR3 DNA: TGTGCCAGCAGCTTCAAAATCGGCGACAGAGGAGCCTATGGCTACACCTTC. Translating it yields CASSFKIGDRGAYGYTF.